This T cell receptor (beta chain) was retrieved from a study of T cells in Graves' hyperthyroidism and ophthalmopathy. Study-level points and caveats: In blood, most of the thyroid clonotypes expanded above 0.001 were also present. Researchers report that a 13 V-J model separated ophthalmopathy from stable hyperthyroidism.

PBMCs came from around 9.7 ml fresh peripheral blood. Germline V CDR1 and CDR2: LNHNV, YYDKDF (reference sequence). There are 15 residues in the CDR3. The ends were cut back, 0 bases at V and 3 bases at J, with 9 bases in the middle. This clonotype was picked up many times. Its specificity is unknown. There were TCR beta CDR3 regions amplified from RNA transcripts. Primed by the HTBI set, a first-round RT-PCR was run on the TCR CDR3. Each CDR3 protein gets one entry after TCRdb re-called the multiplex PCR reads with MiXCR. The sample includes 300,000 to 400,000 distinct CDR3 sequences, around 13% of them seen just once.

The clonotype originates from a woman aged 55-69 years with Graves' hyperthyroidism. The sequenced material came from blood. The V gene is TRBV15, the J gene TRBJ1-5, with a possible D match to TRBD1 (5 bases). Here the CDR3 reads CATSREGGYNQPQHF. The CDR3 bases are TGTGCCACCAGCAGAGAGGGGGGGTACAATCAGCCCCAGCATTTT. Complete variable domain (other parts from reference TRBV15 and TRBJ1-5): DAMVIQNPRYQVTQFGKPVTLSCSQTLNHNVMYWYQQKSSQAPKLLFHYYDKDFNNEADTPDNFQSRRPNTSFCFLDIRSPGLGDTAMYLCATSREGGYNQPQHFGDGTRLSIL.